One and the same sample provided the 8 T cell receptor beta chains below, sequenced in a study of cytomegalovirus exposure and HLA in healthy donors. Primers: 60 Vbeta forward and 13 Jbeta reverse. This table comes from immunoSEQ multiplex PCR, and its TCRdb copy is limited to in-frame clones, with some not included. The sample records roughly 160,000 clones, over 60% being singletons. Sequencing input: PBMCs. Receptors were obtained from a girl aged 10-17 years in good health and CMV-seronegative.

V usage is TRBV6-5 and J usage is TRBJ2-2; 11 nucleotides match TRBD2. From germline, CDR1 is MNHEY and CDR2 SVGAGI. The J segment lost 5 bases and the V segment lost 3 bases, leaving 5 bases of the junction unmatched. This CDR3 is built from 16 residues. This CDR3 reads CASSYSGRGRTGELFF. CDR3 nucleotide sequence: TGTGCCAGCAGTTATAGCGGGAGGGGGCGTACCGGGGAGCTGTTTTTT.

The chain is built from TRBV6-1 and TRBJ1-5; a possible D gene is TRBD1 (6 bases). The V end lost 2 bases, the J end lost 3 bases, and 14 bases lay between the germline ends. Germline V gene sequence: CDR1 MNHNS, CDR2 SASEGT. The CDR3 totals 16 residues. CDR3 coding DNA: TGTGCCAGCAGTGAAATCAGGGGATGGGCCAATCAGCCCCAGCATTTT. It is translated as CASSEIRGWANQPQHF.

The rearrangement joins TRBV14 to TRBJ1-4, with D possibly being TRBD1 (6 bases). The CDR3 spans 15 residues. Trimming cost V 5 bases and J 3 bases, with 13 bases left between them. Germline CDR1 and CDR2: SGHDN and FVKESK. Here the CDR3 DNA reads TGTGCCAGCAGCATCTCGACAGGAGCTAATGAAAAACTGTTTTTT. It is translated as CASSISTGANEKLFF. The whole variable domain, remainder taken from reference TRBV14 and TRBJ1-4, is EAGVTQFPSHSVIEKGQTVTLRCDPISGHDNLYWYRRVMGKEIKFLLHFVKESKQDESGMPNNRFLAERTGGTYSTLKVQPAELEDSGVYFCASSISTGANEKLFFGSGTQLSVL.

This clone was counted only a few times. The chain joins TRBV4-2 to TRBJ2-1; TRBD2 aligns across 8 bases. The CDR3 consists of 17 residues. The germline CDR1 and CDR2 sequences are LGHNA and YNFKEQ. V gave up 2 bases and J gave up 5 bases; unmatched junction bases: 11. CDR3 loop: CASSQIGELAENNEQFF. CDR3 DNA: TGTGCCAGCAGCCAAATCGGCGAACTAGCGGAAAACAATGAGCAGTTCTTC.

J is TRBJ1-2 and V is TRBV2; a possible D gene is TRBD1 (5 bases). V lost 6 bases and J lost 4, with 12 bases in between. The V gene's germline CDR1 is SNHLY and CDR2 FYNNEI. The CDR3 consists of 13 residues. This chain's CDR3 is CASRADSLYGYTF. CDR3 nucleotides: TGTGCCAGCAGGGCTGACAGTCTCTATGGCTACACCTTC.

In its sample, this clone was seen a few times. CDR3 bases: TGTGCCAGTGCTCAGGGGCTGATCACTGAAGCTTTCTTT. Translation: CASAQGLITEAFF. The chain is built from TRBV7-6 and TRBJ1-1, with D perhaps TRBD1 (6 bases). The CDR3 has 13 residues. Per germline, CDR1 SGHVS and CDR2 FNYEAQ. The germline V and J ends were trimmed by 9 bases and 4 bases, with 15 bases remaining between them.

V and J are TRBV6-1 and TRBJ1-6; 11 bases line up with TRBD1. In germline, CDR1 is MNHNS, CDR2 SASEGT. The CDR3 consists of 14 residues. V trimming: 10 bases; J trimming: 3 bases; junction bases outside the gene matches: 2. In DNA form, the CDR3 reads TGTGCCACCGGGACAGGGGGCTATAATTCACCCCTCCACTTT. As protein: CATGTGGYNSPLHF.

This clone was counted once. This chain links TRBV5-1 with TRBJ2-7, with TRBD1 matching 8 bases. The trim removed 4 bases at V and 6 bases at J, leaving 9 bases unmatched. The CDR3 sequence is 14 residues long. CDR1 and CDR2 from the germline V gene are SGHRS and YFSETQ. CDR3 protein: CASSDGQGRSEQYF. The CDR3 DNA sequence: TGCGCCAGCAGCGACGGACAGGGTAGGTCCGAGCAGTACTTC.